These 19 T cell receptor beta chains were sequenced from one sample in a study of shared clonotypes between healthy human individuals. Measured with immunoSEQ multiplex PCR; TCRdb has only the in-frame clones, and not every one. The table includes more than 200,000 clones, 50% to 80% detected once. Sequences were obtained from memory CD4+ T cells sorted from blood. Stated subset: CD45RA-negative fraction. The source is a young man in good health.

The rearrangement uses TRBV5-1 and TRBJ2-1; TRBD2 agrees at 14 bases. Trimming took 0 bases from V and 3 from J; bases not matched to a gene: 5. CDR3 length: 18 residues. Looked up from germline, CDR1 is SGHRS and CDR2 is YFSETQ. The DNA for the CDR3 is TGCGCCAGCAGCTTGGGACTAGCGGGAGGGCTAATCTACAATGAGCAGTTCTTC. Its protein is CASSLGLAGGLIYNEQFF.

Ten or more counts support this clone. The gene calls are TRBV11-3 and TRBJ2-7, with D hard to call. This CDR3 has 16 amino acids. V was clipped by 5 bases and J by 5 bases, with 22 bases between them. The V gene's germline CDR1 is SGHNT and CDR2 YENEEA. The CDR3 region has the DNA TGTGCCAGCAGCCCTCGGAGCCGTTCCCAATGGAACGAGCAGTACTTC. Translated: CASSPRSRSQWNEQYF.

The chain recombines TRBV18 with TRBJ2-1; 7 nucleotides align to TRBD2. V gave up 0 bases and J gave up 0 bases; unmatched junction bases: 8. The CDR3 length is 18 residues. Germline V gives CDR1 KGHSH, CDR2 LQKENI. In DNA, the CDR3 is TGTGCCAGCTCACCACCGATGGGGCGGGGGAGCTCCTACAATGAGCAGTTCTTC. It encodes CASSPPMGRGSSYNEQFF.

The CDR3 reads CASSLGRGTTEAFF. CDR3 in DNA: TGTGCCAGCAGTTTGGGTCGCGGGACAACTGAAGCTTTCTTT. The chain carries TRBV28 and TRBJ1-1; D possibly corresponds to TRBD1 (6 bases). V was clipped by 3 bases and J by 5 bases, with 13 bases between them. Germline CDR1 MDHEN, CDR2 SYDVKM. This CDR3 spans 14 amino acids.

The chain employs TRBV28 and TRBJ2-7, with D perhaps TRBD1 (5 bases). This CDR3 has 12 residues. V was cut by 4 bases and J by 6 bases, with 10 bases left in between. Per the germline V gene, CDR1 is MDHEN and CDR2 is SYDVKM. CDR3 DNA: TGTGCCAGCAGTTCGCAGGGTCCCGAGCAGTACTTC. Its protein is CASSSQGPEQYF.

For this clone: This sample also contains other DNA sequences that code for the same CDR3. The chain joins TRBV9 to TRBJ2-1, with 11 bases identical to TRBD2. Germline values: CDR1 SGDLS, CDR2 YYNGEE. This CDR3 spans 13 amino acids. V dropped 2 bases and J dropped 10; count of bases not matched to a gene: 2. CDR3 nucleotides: TGTGCCAGCAGCGTGGCTAGCGGGAGGGAGCAGTTCTTC. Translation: CASSVASGREQFF. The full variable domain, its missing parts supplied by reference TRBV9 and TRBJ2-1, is DSGVTQTPKHLITATGQRVTLRCSPRSGDLSVYWYQQSLDQGLQFLIQYYNGEERAKGNILERFSAQQFPDLHSELNLSSLELGDSALYFCASSVASGREQFFGPGTRLTVL.

CDR3 region: CASSSLSGAADNEKLFF. As DNA, the CDR3 is TGTGCCAGCAGCTCCCTCTCAGGGGCCGCTGATAATGAAAAACTGTTTTTT. The chain employs TRBV5-6 and TRBJ1-4; perhaps TRBD1 as D (6 bases). Per the germline V gene, CDR1 is SGHDT and CDR2 is YYEEEE. Trimming left V 3 bases short and J 4 bases short, with 19 bases between. The CDR3 sequence is 17 residues long.

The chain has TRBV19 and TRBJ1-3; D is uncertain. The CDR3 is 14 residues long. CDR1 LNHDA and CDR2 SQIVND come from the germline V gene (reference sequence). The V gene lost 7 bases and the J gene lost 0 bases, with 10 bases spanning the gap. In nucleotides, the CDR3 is TGTGCCAGTACCCGGGAGGCCTCTGGAAACACCATATATTTT. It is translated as CASTREASGNTIYF.

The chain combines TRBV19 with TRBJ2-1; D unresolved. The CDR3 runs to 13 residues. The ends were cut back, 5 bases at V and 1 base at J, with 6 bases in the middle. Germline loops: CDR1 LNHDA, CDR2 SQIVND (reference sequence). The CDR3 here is CASSWGSYNEQFF. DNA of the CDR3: TGTGCCAGTAGTTGGGGTTCCTACAATGAGCAGTTCTTC.

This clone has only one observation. The CDR3 protein is CASSIGTSGKVDEQFF. DNA of the CDR3: TGTGCCAGTAGTATAGGGACTAGCGGGAAGGTGGATGAGCAGTTCTTC. The chain couples TRBV19 to TRBJ2-1; 12 positions match TRBD2. After removal of 1 base from V and 8 bases from J, the junction contained 6 bases not matched to a gene. The CDR3 runs to 16 residues. The germline V gene has CDR1 LNHDA and CDR2 SQIVND (reference sequence).

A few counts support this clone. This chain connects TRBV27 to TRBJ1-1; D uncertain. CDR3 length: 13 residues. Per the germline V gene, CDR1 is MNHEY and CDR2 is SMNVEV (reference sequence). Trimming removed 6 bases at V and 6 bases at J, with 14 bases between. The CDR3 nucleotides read TGTGCCAGCAGCTTGGGAGGTTTCGCTGAAGCTTTCTTT. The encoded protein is CASSLGGFAEAFF.

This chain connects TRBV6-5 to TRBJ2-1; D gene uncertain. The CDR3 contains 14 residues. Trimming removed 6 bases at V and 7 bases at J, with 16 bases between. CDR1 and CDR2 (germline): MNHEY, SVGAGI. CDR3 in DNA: TGTGCCAGCAGCCCGACTGGGCGCACGAATGAGCAGTTCTTC. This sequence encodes CASSPTGRTNEQFF.

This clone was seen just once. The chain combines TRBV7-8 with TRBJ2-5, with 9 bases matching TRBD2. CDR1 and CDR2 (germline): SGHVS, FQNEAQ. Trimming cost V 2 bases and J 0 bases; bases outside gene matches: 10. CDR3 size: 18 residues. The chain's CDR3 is CASSLRTSDQYNQETQYF. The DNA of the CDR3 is TGTGCCAGCAGCTTAAGGACTAGCGACCAATACAACCAAGAGACCCAGTACTTC.

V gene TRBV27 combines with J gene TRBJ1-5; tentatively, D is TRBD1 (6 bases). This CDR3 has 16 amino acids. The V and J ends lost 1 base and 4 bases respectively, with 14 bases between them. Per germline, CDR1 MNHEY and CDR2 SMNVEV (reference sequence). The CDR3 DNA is TGTGCCAGCAGTTTATTCCCCCCACAGGGTAATCAGCCCCAGCATTTT. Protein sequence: CASSLFPPQGNQPQHF.

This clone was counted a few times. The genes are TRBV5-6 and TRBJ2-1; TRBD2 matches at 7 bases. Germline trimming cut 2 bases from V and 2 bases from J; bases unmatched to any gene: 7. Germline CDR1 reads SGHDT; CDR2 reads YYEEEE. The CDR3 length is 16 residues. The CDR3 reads CASSLSSGPPYNEQFF. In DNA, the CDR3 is TGTGCCAGCAGCTTAAGTAGCGGGCCCCCCTACAATGAGCAGTTCTTC.

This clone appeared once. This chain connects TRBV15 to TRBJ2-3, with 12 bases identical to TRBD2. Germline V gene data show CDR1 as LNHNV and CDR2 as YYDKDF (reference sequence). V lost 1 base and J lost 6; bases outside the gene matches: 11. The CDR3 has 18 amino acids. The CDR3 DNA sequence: TGTGCCACCAGCAGAGGGCGTTCTCGGACTAGCGGGATGGATACGCAGTATTTT. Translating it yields CATSRGRSRTSGMDTQYF.

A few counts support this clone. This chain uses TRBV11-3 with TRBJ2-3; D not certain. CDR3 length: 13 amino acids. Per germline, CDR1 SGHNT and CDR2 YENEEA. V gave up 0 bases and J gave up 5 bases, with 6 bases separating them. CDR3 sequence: CASSLELQDTQYF. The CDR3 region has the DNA TGTGCCAGCAGCTTAGAGCTCCAAGATACGCAGTATTTT.

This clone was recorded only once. CDR3 bases: TGTGCCAGTAGTACCCCGTTTCGGGGTGTTACCTCCTACGAGCAGTACTTC. Translating it yields CASSTPFRGVTSYEQYF. V is TRBV19 and J is TRBJ2-7; possible D gene TRBD2, 5 bases. Germline V gene lookup returns CDR1 LNHDA and CDR2 SQIVND (reference sequence). The CDR3 loop spans 17 amino acids. Trimming shortened V by 4 bases and J by 0 bases, and 19 bases separated the two germline ends. The full variable domain, in which reference TRBV19 and TRBJ2-7 provide the parts outside the CDR3, is DGGITQSPKYLFRKEGQNVTLSCEQNLNHDAMYWYRQDPGQGLRLIYYSQIVNDFQKGDIAEGYSVSREKKESFPLTVTSAQKNPTAFYLCASSTPFRGVTSYEQYFGPGTRLTVT.

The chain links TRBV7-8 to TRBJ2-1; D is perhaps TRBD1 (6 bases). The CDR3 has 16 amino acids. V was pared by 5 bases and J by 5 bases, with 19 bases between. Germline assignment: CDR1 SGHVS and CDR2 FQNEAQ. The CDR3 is CASSPGVPLKNNEQFF. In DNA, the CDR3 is TGTGCCAGCAGCCCAGGGGTTCCCTTGAAAAACAATGAGCAGTTCTTC.